This T cell receptor beta chain is from a study of T cell clonality in common variable immunodeficiency. Study-level findings and limits: CVID subjects shared fewer TCRbeta clones than healthy controls did. In common variable immunodeficiency, TCR beta chains reportedly carried fewer deletions and N-nucleotide insertions.

This clone was found many times. Its antigen is as yet unknown. Sequenced by immunoSEQ multiplex PCR; TCRdb stores in-frame clones only, minus some. This sample carries around 21,000 clones and no singletons, and roughly 6.6% goes to the top ten. The clonotype originates from a human donor with common variable immunodeficiency. Material for sequencing was peripheral blood mononuclear cells.

The CDR3 DNA, read in part, is TGTGCCAGCAGCTTCGGGCTAGCGGGGGTCTACGAG. Translation: CASSFGLAGVYE. The full-length CDR3 reads as CASSFGLAGVYEQYF. The chain recombines TRBV7-9 with TRBJ2-7, with 10 bases fitting TRBD2. The DNA ends 3 residues before the CDR3 does, and the rest of the CDR3 is filled in from the germline J gene. This CDR3 has 15 residues. Germline lookup yields CDR1 SEHNR and CDR2 FQNEAQ (reference sequence). V gave up 3 bases and J gave up 3 bases; unmatched junction bases: 5. The whole variable domain, remainder taken from reference TRBV7-9 and TRBJ2-7, is DTGVSQNPRHKITKRGQNVTFRCDPISEHNRLYWYRQTLGQGPEFLTYFQNEAQLEKSRLLSDRFSAERPKGSFSTLEIQRTEQGDSAMYLCASSFGLAGVYEQYFGPGTRLTVT.